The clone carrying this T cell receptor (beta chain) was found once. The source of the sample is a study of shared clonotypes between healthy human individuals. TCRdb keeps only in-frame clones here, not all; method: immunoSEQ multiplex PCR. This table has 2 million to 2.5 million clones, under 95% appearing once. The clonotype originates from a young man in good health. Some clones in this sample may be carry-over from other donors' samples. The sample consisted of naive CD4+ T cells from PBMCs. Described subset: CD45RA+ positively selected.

The CDR3 reads CASSSRTGLDYEQYF. The CDR3 DNA is TGTGCCAGCAGTTCACGGACAGGGCTGGACTACGAGCAGTACTTC. The V gene is TRBV2, the J gene TRBJ2-7, with TRBD1 identical over 8 bases. CDR1 is SNHLY and CDR2 is FYNNEI in the germline V gene. The CDR3 totals 15 residues. V dropped 5 bases and J dropped 3; count of bases not matched to a gene: 9.